Listed here is a single T cell receptor (beta chain). The specificity of this receptor is unknown. No much larger clone is present one base from it, and per-base qualities are unavailable. The data were obtained in a study of blood T cells in healthy people across ages (dated by TCRdb to between 2014 and 2017). Background on the whole study: Template switching captured roughly one uniquely barcoded TCR beta cDNA molecule per two T cells in model experiments. The study measured age-related changes in TCR beta repertoire diversity using deep sequencing normalized with unique cDNA molecular identifiers. The donors were divided into four age groups: young (average approximately 15 years), middle-aged (roughly 40), aged (approximately 62) and long-lived (around 80). To avoid experimental bias, donors of different ages were spread randomly across the sequencing lanes. The study analyzed two additional independent replicas of 1 million unique cDNA reads from the same blood draw for two donors, one aged 18 to 29 and one aged 80 or older. General study outcomes and caveats: There was a strong correlation between observed TCR beta diversity and the percentage of naive T cells measured by flow cytometry. Compared with the aged group, the long-lived group had more naive CD4+ T cells, fewer expanded clones and increased TCR diversity, a pattern suggesting age selection. Estimates of total diversity from one million sequenced T cells were regarded as lower bounds and underestimates. Because donor CMV infection status was unknown, age-related changes in expanded clonotypes were potentially confounded. Since profiling was done on bulk unsorted PBMCs, naive and antigen-experienced compartments could not be conclusively compared. As age increased, observed TCR beta diversity per million T cells dropped in a roughly linear way, and a significant reduction was already evident by age roughly 40.

The library came from 5' RACE. Data came from an Illumina HiSeq 2500. A second roughly 7 to 12 cycle PCR used a sample-barcoded 5' primer and a J-beta primer mix. A template-switch 5' adaptor carrying 12 random nucleotides introduced a unique molecular identifier onto each TCR beta cDNA molecule. Each sample yielded at least 2.5 million CDR3-containing paired-end reads. First-strand cDNA was synthesized from all RNA with the Mint cDNA synthesis kit, primed by a TRBC-specific oligonucleotide. After uracil-DNA glycosylase treatment, a first 18-cycle PCR used universal primers M1SS and BC2_uni_R on all cDNA. On the authors' methods: Normalization of each sample was performed by random selection of 1 million high-quality reads, each carrying a distinct molecular identifier. Reads sharing molecular identifiers were discarded rather than binned into consensus sequences. CDR3 identification, clonotype clustering and error correction used MiTCR with a Q25 quality threshold and the strictest error-elimination algorithm. A nonparametric unseen species model with Euler transformation was used to estimate a lower bound on total TCR beta diversity. The public reads were run again by TCRdb, first through fastp at Q25 and then through MiXCR, and only productive beta chains were kept. Rows merge per CDR3 protein into single entries with the most common DNA and genes. V and J calls and clone size were set by TCRdb, not the authors. The sample table lists about a million distinct CDR3 sequences, roughly two fifths of them with a count of one. Of the sample, over 10% is held by the ten largest clones.

V loses 5 bases, J loses 1 base, and the germline ends lie 14 bases apart. The cysteine opens and the phenylalanine closes a CDR3 of 15 amino acids. The kept DNA is CDR3 alone, 45 bases in frame from the first base. Via the germline V gene, CDR1 is MDHEN and CDR2 SYDVKM. The donors were 40 or so Caucasian individuals from Russia, aged about 6 to 100 years, who were systemically healthy. Ten milliliters of peripheral blood were drawn from each donor into EDTA-treated Vacutainer tubes. Ficoll-Paque density-gradient centrifugation was used to isolate PBMCs, with at least 6.5 million per sample. Trizol reagent was used to extract total RNA from the PBMCs, yielding at least 5.5 micrograms per sample. For every donor, an aliquot of PBMCs went through flow cytometry to measure the percentages of naive CD45RAhigh/CD27high T cells.

Specimen: blood. The TCR originated in a man aged 18 to 29 in good health. The rearrangement joined TRBV28 to TRBJ1-1; TRBD1 could be the D gene, as 6 bases match. Read as DNA, the sequence is TGTGCCAGCAGTCTCCACTGGACAGCGAACACTGAAGCTTTCTTT. Translation gives CASSLHWTANTEAFF.